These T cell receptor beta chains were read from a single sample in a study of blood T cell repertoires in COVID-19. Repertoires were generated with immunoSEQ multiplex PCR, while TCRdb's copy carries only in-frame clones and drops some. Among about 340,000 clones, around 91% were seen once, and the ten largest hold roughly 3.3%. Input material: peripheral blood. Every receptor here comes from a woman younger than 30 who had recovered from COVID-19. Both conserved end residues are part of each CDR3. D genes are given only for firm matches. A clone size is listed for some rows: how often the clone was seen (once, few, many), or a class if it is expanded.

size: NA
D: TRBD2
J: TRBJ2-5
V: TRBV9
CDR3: CASSVSGLAGQETQYF
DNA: TGTGCCAGCAGCGTATCAGGACTAGCGGGACAAGAGACCCAGTACTTC

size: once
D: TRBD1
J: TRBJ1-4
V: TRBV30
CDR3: CACLQGPGEKLFF
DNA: TGTGCCTGTTTACAGGGGCCAGGGGAAAAACTGTTTTTT

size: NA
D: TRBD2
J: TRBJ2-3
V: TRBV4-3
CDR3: CASSQGLAGGRGKNTDTQYF
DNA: TGCGCCAGCAGCCAGGGACTAGCGGGAGGCCGGGGCAAAAACACAGATACGCAGTATTTT

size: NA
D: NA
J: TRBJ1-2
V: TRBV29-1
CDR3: CSVVRGSSNYGYTF
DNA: TGCAGCGTTGTCAGGGGTTCTTCGAACTATGGCTACACCTTC

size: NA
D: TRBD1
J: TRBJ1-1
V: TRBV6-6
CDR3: CASRILQGADPEAFF
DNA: TGTGCCAGCAGGATACTACAGGGGGCCGATCCGGAGGCTTTCTTT

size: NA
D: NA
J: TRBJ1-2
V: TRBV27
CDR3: CASSLSPGVNYGYTF
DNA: TGTGCCAGCAGTTTATCCCCAGGGGTAAACTATGGCTACACCTTC

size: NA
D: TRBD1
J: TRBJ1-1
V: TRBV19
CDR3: CASSPLDRGDTEAFF
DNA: TGTGCCAGTAGTCCCTTAGACAGGGGGGATACTGAAGCTTTCTTT

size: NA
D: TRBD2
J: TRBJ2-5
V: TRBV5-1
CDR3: CASSLAGGSVRKTQYF
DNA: TGCGCCAGCAGCTTGGCGGGCGGGAGTGTGAGGAAGACCCAGTACTTC

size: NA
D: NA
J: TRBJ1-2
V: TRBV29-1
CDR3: CSVDRDSGYTF
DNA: TGCAGCGTTGACAGGGACTCTGGCTACACCTTC

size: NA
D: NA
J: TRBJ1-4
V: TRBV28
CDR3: CASSLEVFANEKLFF
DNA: TGTGCCAGCAGTTTGGAGGTATTTGCTAATGAAAAACTGTTTTTT

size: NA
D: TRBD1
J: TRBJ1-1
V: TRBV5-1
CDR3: CASSPGTGLPMNTEAFF
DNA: TGCGCCAGCAGCCCGGGGACAGGCCTCCCGATGAACACTGAAGCTTTCTTT

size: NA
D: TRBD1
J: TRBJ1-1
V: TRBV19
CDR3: CASSRQGASTEAFF
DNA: TGTGCCAGTAGTAGACAGGGGGCGTCCACTGAAGCTTTCTTT

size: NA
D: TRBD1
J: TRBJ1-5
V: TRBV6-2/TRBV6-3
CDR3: CASSPATGNNQPQHF
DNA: TGTGCCAGCAGTCCCGCGACAGGGAACAATCAGCCCCAGCATTTT

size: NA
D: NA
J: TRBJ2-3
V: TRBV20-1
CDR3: CSATREDTQYF
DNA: TGCAGTGCCACGCGGGAAGATACGCAGTATTTT

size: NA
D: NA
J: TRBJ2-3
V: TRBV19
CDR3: CASKPAELTDTQYF
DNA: TGTGCCAGTAAACCAGCGGAACTCACAGATACGCAGTATTTT

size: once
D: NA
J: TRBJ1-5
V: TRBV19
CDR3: CASSIGGGAGQPQHF
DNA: TGTGCCAGTAGTATAGGAGGGGGGGCCGGTCAGCCCCAGCATTTT

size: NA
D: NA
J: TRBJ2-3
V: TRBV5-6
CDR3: CASSLASTDTQYF
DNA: TGTGCCAGCAGCTTGGCTAGCACAGATACGCAGTATTTT

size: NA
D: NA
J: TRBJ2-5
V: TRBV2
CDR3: CASSARDFQETQYF
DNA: TGTGCCAGCAGTGCCCGGGACTTCCAAGAGACCCAGTACTTC

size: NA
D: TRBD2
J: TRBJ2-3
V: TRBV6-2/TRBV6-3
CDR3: CASSPTSGRAEWQDTQYF
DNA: TGTGCCAGCAGTCCCACTAGCGGGAGGGCCGAGTGGCAAGATACGCAGTATTTT

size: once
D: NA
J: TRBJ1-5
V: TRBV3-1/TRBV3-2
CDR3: CASSHTGSNQPQHF
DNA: TGTGCCAGCAGCCATACAGGGAGCAATCAGCCCCAGCATTTT

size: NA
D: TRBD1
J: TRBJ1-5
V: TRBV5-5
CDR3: CASSWTGTGVGQPQHF
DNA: TGTGCCAGCAGCTGGACCGGGACAGGGGTTGGTCAGCCCCAGCATTTT

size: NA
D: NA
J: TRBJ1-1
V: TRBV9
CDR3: CASSVGSGGTEAFF
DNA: TGTGCCAGCAGCGTAGGGTCGGGGGGCACTGAAGCTTTCTTT

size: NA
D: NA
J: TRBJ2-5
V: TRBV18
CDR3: CASSPPMGETQYF
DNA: TGTGCCAGCTCACCTCCCATGGGCGAGACCCAGTACTTC

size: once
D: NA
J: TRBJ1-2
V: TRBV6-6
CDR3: CASSYSGGGDGYTF
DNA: TGTGCCAGCAGTTACTCGGGGGGTGGTGATGGCTACACCTTC

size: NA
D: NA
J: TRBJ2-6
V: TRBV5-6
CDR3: CASSLAGRVSGANVLTF
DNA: TGTGCCAGCAGCTTGGCCGGGCGGGTTTCTGGGGCCAACGTCCTGACTTTC

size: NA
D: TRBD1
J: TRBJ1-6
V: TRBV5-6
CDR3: CASNTGTANSPLHF
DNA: TGTGCCAGCAACACCGGGACAGCAAATTCACCCCTCCACTTT

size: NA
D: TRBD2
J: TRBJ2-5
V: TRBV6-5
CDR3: CASRIAGGLGTQYF
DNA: TGTGCCAGCAGAATAGCGGGAGGTCTTGGGACCCAGTACTTC

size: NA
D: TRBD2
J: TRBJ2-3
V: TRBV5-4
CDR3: CASSSRTSGSASTDTQYF
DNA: TGTGCCAGCAGCTCTAGGACTAGCGGTTCGGCGAGCACAGATACGCAGTATTTT

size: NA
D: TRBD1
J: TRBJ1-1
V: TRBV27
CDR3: CASSLRRQGARTEAFF
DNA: TGTGCCAGCAGTTTAAGGAGACAGGGGGCGAGAACTGAAGCTTTCTTT

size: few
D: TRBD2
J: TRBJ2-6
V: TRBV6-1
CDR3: CASSGLAGSGANVLTF
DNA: TGTGCCAGCAGTGGACTAGCGGGCTCTGGGGCCAACGTCCTGACTTTC

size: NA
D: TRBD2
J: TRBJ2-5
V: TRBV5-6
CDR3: CASSRGTSGRKTQYF
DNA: TGTGCCAGCAGCCGCGGGACTAGCGGGAGGAAGACCCAGTACTTC

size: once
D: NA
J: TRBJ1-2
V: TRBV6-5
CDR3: CASSYSWGATNYGYTF
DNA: TGTGCCAGCAGTTACTCTTGGGGAGCGACTAACTATGGCTACACCTTC

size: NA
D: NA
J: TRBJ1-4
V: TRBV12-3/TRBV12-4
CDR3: CASSYQNGEKLFF
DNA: TGTGCCAGCAGTTACCAGAACGGGGAAAAACTGTTTTTT

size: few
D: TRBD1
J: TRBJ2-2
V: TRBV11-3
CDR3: CASSLAGQGNTGELFF
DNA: TGTGCCAGCAGCTTAGCGGGACAGGGGAACACCGGGGAGCTGTTTTTT

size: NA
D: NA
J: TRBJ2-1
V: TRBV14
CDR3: CASSQDIEGNEQFF
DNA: TGTGCCAGCAGCCAAGATATCGAGGGAAATGAGCAGTTCTTC

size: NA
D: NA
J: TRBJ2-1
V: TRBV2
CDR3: CASSEISSYNEQFF
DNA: TGTGCCAGCAGTGAAATCAGCTCCTACAATGAGCAGTTCTTC

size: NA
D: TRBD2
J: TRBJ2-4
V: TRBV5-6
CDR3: CASSYSGVAKNIQYF
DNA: TGTGCCAGCAGTTATAGCGGGGTAGCCAAAAACATTCAGTACTTC

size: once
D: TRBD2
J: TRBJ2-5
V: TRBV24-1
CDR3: CATSVPERERGPETQYF
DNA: TGTGCCACCAGTGTCCCTGAGCGGGAGAGAGGCCCAGAGACCCAGTACTTC

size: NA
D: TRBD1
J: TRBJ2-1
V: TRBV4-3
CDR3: CASSQDDRGSYNEQFF
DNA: TGCGCCAGCAGCCAAGATGACAGGGGGTCCTACAATGAGCAGTTCTTC

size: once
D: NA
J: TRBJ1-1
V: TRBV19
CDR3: CASSIRVSHGMNTEAFF
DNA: TGTGCCAGTAGTATTCGGGTCAGTCACGGGATGAACACTGAAGCTTTCTTT

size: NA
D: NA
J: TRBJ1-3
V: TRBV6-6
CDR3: CASSRIRNTIYF
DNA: TGTGCCAGCAGCCGCATTCGGAACACCATATATTTT

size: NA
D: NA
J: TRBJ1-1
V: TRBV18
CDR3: CASSPLQWRGSTEAFF
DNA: TGTGCCAGCTCACCACTGCAATGGAGAGGGAGCACTGAAGCTTTCTTT

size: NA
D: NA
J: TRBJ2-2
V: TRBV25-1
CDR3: CASSLSGTGELFF
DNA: TGTGCCAGCAGTCTTAGCGGCACCGGGGAGCTGTTTTTT

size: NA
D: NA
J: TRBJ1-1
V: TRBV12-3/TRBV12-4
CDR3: CASSLVGGTEAFF
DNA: TGTGCCAGCAGTTTAGTGGGAGGCACTGAAGCTTTCTTT

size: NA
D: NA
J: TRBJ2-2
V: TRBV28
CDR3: CASTLVYTGELFF
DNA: TGTGCCAGCACTCTAGTTTACACCGGGGAGCTGTTTTTT

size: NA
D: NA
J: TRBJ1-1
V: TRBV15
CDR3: CATSRGQRFPNTEAFF
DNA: TGTGCCACCAGCAGAGGACAGAGATTTCCGAACACTGAAGCTTTCTTT

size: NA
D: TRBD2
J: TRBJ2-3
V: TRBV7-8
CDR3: CASSRRGTSGRRSPTDTQYF
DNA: TGTGCCAGCAGCCGGCGGGGGACTAGCGGGAGGAGATCCCCCACAGATACGCAGTATTTT

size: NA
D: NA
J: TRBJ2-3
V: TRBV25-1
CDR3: CASSEGGGITDTQYF
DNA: TGTGCCAGCAGTGAGGGGGGTGGGATCACAGATACGCAGTATTTT

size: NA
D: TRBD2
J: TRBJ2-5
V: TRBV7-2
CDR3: CASSLAGTTKETQYF
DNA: TGTGCCAGCAGCTTAGCAGGGACTACTAAAGAGACCCAGTACTTC

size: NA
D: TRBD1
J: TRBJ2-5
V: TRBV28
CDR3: CASLGQGAQETQYF
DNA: TGTGCCAGTTTGGGACAGGGGGCTCAAGAGACCCAGTACTTC

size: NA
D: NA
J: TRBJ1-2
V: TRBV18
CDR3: CASSSGREHPYGYTF
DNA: TGTGCCAGCTCATCTGGGCGGGAGCATCCGTATGGCTACACCTTC

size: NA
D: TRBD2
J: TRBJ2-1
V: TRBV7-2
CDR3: CASSLGLRLAGFHNEQFF
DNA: TGTGCCAGCAGCTTAGGTTTACGGCTAGCGGGTTTTCACAATGAGCAGTTCTTC

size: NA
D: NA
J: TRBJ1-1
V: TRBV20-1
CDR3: CSAQTSGAFF
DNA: TGCAGTGCACAAACCTCGGGGGCTTTCTTT